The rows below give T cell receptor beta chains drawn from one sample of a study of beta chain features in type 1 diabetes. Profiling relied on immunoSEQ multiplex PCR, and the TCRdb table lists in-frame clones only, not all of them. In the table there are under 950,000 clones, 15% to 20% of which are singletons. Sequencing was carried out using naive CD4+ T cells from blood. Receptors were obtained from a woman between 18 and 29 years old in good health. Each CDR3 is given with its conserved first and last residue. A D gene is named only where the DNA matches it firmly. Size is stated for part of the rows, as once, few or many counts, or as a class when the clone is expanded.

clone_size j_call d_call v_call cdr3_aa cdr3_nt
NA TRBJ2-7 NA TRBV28 CASSLGRYEQYF TGTGCCAGCAGTTTAGGGAGGTACGAGCAGTACTTC
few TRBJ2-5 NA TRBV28 CASSFARGTQYF TGTGCCAGCAGTTTTGCGAGGGGGACCCAGTACTTC
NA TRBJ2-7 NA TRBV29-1 CSVARSSYEQYF TGCAGCGTCGCACGGAGCTCCTACGAGCAGTACTTC
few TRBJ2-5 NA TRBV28 CASSLYTETQYF TGTGCCAGCAGTTTATATACAGAGACCCAGTACTTC
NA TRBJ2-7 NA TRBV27 CASSPSGGRGLSYEQYF TGTGCCAGCAGTCCCTCTGGGGGGCGGGGTCTCTCCTACGAGCAGTACTTC
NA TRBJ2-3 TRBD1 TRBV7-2 CASSRDRNTDTQYF TGTGCCAGCAGCCGGGACAGAAACACAGATACGCAGTATTTT
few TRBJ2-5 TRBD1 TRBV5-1 CASSYRGREGTQYF TGCGCCAGCAGCTACAGGGGTAGAGAAGGGACCCAGTACTTC
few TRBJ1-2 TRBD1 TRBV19 CASSLRDRPTYGYTF TGTGCCAGTAGTCTCCGGGACAGACCAACCTATGGCTACACCTTC
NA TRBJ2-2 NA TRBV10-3 CAIRGYTGELFF TGTGCCATCAGGGGATACACCGGGGAGCTGTTTTTT
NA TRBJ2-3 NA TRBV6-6 CASRLSGNTDTQYF TGTGCCAGCAGGCTTTCGGGGAACACAGATACGCAGTATTTT
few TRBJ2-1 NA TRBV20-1 CSASRRNEQFF TGCAGTGCTAGCAGGCGTAATGAGCAGTTCTTC
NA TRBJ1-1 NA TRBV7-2 CASSDEAFF TGTGCCAGCAGCGATGAAGCTTTCTTT